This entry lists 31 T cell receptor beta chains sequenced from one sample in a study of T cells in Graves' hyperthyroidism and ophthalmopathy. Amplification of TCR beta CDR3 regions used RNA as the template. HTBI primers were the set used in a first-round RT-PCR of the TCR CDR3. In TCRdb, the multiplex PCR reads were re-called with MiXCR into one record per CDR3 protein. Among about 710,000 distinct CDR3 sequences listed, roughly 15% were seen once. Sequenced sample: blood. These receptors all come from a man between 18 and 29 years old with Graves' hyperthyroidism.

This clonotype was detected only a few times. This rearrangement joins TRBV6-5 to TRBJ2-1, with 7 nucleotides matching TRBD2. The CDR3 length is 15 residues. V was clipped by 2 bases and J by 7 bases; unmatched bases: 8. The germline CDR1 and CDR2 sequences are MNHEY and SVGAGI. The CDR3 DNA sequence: TGTGCCAGCAGTTACGTGGCGGGAGTGGTGAATGAGCAGTTCTTC. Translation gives CASSYVAGVVNEQFF.

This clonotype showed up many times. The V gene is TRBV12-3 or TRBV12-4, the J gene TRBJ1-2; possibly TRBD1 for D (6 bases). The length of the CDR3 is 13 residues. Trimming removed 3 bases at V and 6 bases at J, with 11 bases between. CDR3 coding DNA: TGTGCCAGCAGTTTGGTACAGGGAGATGGCTACACCTTC. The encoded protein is CASSLVQGDGYTF.

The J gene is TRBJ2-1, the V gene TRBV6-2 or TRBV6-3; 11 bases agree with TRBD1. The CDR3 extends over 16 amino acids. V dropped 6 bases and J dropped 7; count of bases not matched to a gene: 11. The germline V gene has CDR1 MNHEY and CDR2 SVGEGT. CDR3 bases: TGTGCCAGCAGAGCGCTTGGACAGGGGGCGCATAATGAGCAGTTCTTC. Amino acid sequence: CASRALGQGAHNEQFF.

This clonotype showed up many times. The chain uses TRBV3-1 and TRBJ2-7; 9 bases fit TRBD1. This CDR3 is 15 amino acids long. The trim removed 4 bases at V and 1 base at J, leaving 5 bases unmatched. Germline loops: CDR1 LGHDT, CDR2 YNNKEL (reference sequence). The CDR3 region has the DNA TGTGCCAGCAGCCCCGGGACAGGGATTTCCTACGAGCAGTACTTC. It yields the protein CASSPGTGISYEQYF.

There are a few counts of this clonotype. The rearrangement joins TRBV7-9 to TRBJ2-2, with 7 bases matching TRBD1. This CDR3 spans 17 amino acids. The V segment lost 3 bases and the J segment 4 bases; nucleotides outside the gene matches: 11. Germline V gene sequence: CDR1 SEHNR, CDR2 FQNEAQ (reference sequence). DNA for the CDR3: TGTGCCAGCAGCTTCAAAACGGGACAGCGAGCCACCGGGGAGCTGTTTTTT. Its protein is CASSFKTGQRATGELFF.

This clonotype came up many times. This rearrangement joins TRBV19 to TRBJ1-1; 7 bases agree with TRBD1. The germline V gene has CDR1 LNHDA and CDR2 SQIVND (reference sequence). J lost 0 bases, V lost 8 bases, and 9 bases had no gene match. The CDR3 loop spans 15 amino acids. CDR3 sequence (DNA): TGTGCCAGTCTCCATCCGGGACAGTTGAACACTGAAGCTTTCTTT. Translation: CASLHPGQLNTEAFF.

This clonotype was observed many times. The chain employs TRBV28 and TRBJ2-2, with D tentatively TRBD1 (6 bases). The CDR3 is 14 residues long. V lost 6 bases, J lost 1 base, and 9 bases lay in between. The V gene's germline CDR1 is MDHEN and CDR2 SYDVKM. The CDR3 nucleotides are TGTGCCAGCAGGCTACAGGGGAACACCGGGGAGCTGTTTTTT. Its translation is CASRLQGNTGELFF.

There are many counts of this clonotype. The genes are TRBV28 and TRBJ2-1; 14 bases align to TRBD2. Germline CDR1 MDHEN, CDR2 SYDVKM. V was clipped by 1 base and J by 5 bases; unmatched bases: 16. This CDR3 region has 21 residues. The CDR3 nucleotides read TGTGCCAGCAGTTTATTCCGACAATCAGGGACTAGCGGGAGTGAGGACAATGAGCAGTTCTTC. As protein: CASSLFRQSGTSGSEDNEQFF.

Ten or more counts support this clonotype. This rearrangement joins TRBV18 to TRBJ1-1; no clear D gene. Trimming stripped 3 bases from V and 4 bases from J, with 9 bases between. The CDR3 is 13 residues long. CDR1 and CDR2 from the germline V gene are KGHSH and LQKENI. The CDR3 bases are TGTGCCAGCTCACCGCAGGCGGGCACTGAAGCTTTCTTT. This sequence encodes CASSPQAGTEAFF. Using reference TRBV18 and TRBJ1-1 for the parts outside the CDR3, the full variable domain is NAGVMQNPRHLVRRRGQEARLRCSPMKGHSHVYWYRQLPEEGLKFMVYLQKENIIDESGMPKERFSAEFPKEGPSILRIQQVVRGDSAAYFCASSPQAGTEAFFGQGTRLTVV.

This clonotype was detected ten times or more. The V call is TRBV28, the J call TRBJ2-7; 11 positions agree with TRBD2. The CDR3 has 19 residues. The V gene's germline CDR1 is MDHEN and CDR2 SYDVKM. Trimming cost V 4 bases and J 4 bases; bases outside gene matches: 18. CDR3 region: CASSSPTSGSDYDEYEQYF. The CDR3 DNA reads TGTGCCAGCAGTTCTCCTACTAGCGGGAGTGACTATGACGAGTACGAGCAGTACTTC. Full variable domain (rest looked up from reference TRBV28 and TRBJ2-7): DVKVTQSSRYLVKRTGEKVFLECVQDMDHENMFWYRQDPGLGLRLIYFSYDVKMKEKGDIPEGYSVSREKKERFSLILESASTNQTSMYLCASSSPTSGSDYDEYEQYFGPGTRLTVT.

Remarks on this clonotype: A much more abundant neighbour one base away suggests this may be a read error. The CDR3 is CASSPPRTVTGGLFF. The CDR3 coding sequence is TGTGCCAGCAGTCCCCCCAGGACAGTCACCGGGGGGCTGTTTTTT. The chain is built from TRBV28 and TRBJ2-2; D may be TRBD1 or TRBD2 (6 bases each). CDR3 length: 15 amino acids. CDR1 and CDR2 from the germline V gene are MDHEN and SYDVKM.

This CDR3 reads CASSQDSRVGSGYTF. The CDR3 DNA follows: TGCGCCAGCAGCCAAGATAGTAGGGTTGGTTCTGGCTACACCTTC. V and J are TRBV4-1 and TRBJ1-2; D gene uncertain. This CDR3 spans 15 amino acids. With 0 bases removed from V and 7 bases from J, the gap between germline ends came to 15 bases. The germline CDR1 and CDR2 sequences are MGHRA and YSYEKL.

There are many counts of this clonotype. The CDR3 loop is CASSPGPWEQYF. The DNA of the CDR3 is TGTGCCAGCAGTCCGGGACCTTGGGAGCAGTACTTC. The genes are TRBV28 and TRBJ2-7; D possibly matches TRBD1 or TRBD2 (5 bases each). This CDR3 spans 12 amino acids. Germline V gives CDR1 MDHEN, CDR2 SYDVKM. Trimming took 5 bases from V and 7 from J, leaving 12 bases between them.

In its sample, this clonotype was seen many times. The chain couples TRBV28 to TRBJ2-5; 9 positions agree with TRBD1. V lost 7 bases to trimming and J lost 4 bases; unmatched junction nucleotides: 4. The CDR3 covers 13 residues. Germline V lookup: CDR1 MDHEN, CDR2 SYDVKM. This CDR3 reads CASTYRGLETQYF. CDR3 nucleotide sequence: TGTGCCAGCACTTACAGGGGGCTAGAGACCCAGTACTTC.

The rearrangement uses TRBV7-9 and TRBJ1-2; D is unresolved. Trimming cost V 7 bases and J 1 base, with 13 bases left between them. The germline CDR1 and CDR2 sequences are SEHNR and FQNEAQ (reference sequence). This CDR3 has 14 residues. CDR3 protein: CASTTTYHNYGYTF. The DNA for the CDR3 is TGTGCCAGCACCACGACATACCATAACTATGGCTACACCTTC. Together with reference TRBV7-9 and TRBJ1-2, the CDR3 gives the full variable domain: DTGVSQNPRHKITKRGQNVTFRCDPISEHNRLYWYRQTLGQGPEFLTYFQNEAQLEKSRLLSDRFSAERPKGSFSTLEIQRTEQGDSAMYLCASTTTYHNYGYTFGSGTRLTVV.

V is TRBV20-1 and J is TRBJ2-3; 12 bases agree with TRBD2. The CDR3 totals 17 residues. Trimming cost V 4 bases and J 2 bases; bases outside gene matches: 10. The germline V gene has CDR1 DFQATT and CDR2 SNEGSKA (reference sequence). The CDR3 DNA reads TGCAGTGCTATACCGCTAGCGGGAGGGCCAGACACAGATACGCAGTATTTT. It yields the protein CSAIPLAGGPDTDTQYF.

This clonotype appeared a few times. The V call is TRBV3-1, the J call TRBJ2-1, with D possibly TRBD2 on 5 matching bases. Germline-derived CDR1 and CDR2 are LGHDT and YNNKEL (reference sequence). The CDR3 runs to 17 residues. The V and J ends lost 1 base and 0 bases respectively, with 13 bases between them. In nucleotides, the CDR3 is TGTGCCAGCAGCCAAGTTTTTGTGGGAGACTCCTACAATGAGCAGTTCTTC. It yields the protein CASSQVFVGDSYNEQFF.

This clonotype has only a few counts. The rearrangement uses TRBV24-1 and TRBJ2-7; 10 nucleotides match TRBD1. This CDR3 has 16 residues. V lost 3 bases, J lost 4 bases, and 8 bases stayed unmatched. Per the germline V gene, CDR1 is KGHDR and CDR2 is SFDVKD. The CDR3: CATSDGGQGWAYEQYF. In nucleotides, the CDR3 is TGTGCCACCAGTGATGGGGGACAGGGGTGGGCGTACGAGCAGTACTTC.

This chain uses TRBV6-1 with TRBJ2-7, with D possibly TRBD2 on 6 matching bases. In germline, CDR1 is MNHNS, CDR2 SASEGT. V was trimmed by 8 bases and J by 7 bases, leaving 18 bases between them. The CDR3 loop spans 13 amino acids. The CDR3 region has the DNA TGTGCCAGCTTGGGACTCACCTCCGGGGAGCAGTACTTC. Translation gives CASLGLTSGEQYF.

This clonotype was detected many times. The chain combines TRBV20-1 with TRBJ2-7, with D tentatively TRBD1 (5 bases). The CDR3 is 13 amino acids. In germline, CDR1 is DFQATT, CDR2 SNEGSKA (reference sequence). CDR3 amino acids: CSAPGYESYEQYF. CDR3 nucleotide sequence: TGCAGCGCACCAGGGTATGAATCCTACGAGCAGTACTTC.

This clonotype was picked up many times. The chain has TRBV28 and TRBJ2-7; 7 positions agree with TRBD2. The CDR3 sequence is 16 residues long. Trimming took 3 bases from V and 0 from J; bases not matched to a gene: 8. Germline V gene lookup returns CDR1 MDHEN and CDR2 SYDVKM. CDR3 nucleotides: TGTGCCAGCAGTTTCTTTGGGGGAGGGCTCTCCTACGAGCAGTACTTC. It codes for CASSFFGGGLSYEQYF.

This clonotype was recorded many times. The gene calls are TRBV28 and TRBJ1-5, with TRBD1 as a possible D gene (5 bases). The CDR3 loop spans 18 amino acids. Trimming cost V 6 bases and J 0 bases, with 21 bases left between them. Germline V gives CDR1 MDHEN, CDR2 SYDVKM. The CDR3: CASRISLGTGDSNQPQHF. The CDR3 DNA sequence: TGTGCCAGCAGAATCTCGCTAGGGACGGGGGATAGCAATCAGCCCCAGCATTTT.

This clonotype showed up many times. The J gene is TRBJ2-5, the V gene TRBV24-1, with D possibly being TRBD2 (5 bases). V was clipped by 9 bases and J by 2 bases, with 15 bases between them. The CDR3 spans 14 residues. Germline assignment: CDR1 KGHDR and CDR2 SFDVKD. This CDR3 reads CATEDPREQETQYF. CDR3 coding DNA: TGTGCCACCGAGGACCCGAGGGAACAAGAGACCCAGTACTTC.

CDR3 nucleotides: TGCAGTGCTAGGGGACAGGCAGTTGAAGCTTTCTTT. This encodes CSARGQAVEAFF. The chain joins TRBV20-1 to TRBJ1-1, with TRBD1 matching over 8 bases. The CDR3 sequence is 12 residues long. From germline, CDR1 is DFQATT and CDR2 SNEGSKA (reference sequence). V was pared by 3 bases and J by 7 bases, with 4 bases of the junction left unmatched.

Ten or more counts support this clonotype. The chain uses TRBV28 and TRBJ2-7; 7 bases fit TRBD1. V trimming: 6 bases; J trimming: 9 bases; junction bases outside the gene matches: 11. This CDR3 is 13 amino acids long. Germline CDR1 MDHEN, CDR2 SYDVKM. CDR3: CASSSTGAQVQYF. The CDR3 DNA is TGTGCCAGCAGCTCCACAGGGGCGCAGGTGCAGTACTTC.

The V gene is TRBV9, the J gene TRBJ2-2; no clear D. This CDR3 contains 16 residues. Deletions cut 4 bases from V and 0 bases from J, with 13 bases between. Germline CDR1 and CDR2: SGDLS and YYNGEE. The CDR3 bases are TGTGCCAGCAGCTCTACATACAGCGCGAACACCGGGGAGCTGTTTTTT. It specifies CASSSTYSANTGELFF.

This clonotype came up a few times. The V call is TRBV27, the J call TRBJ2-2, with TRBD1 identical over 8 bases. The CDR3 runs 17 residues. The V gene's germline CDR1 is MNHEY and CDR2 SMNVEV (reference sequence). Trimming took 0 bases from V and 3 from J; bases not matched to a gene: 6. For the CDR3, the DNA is TGTGCCAGCAGTTTATCGTTCGGGACAGGCTACACCGGGGAGCTGTTTTTT. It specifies CASSLSFGTGYTGELFF.

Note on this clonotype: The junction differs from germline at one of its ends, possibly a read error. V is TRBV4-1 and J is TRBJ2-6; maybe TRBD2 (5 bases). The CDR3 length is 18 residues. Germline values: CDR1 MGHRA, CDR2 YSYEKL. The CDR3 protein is CASSQEKSGLSGANVLTF. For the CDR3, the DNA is TGTGCCAGCAGCCAAGAAAAGTCAGGACTCTCTGGGGCCAACGTCCTGACTTTC.

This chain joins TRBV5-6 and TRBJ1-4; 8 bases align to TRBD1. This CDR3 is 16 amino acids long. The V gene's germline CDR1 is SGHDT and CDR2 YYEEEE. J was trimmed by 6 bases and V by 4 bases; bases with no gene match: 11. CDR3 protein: CASSGVDGTGHEKLFF. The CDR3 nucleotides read TGTGCCAGCAGCGGCGTCGACGGGACAGGTCATGAAAAACTGTTTTTT.

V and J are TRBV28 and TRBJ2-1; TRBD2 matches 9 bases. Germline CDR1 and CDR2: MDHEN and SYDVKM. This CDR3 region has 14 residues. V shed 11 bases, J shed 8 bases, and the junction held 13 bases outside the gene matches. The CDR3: CALRASGIGDEQFF. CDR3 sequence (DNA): TGTGCCCTGAGAGCTAGCGGGATAGGCGATGAGCAGTTCTTC.

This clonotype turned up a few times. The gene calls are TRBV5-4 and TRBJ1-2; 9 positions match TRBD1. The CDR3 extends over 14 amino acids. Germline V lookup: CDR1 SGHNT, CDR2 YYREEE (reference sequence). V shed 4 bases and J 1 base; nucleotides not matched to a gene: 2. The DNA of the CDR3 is TGTGCCAGCAGCCGGGACAGGGTTAACTATGGCTACACCTTC. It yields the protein CASSRDRVNYGYTF.